These 20 T cell receptor beta chains share one sample of origin, sequenced in a study of blood T cell repertoires in COVID-19. Sequencing was performed with immunoSEQ multiplex PCR; in TCRdb, only in-frame clones are kept and a portion is missing. The sample contains roughly 250,000 clones, 85% to 90% of which appear only once. What was sequenced was peripheral blood. Receptor source: a woman between 25 and 40 years old with COVID-19, enrolled during active disease.

The chain is built from TRBV11-3 and TRBJ1-2; 10 bases match TRBD1. V lost 5 bases to trimming and J lost 4 bases; unmatched junction nucleotides: 1. There are 13 residues in the CDR3. Germline loops: CDR1 SGHNT, CDR2 YENEEA. CDR3 sequence (DNA): TGTGCCAGCAGCCGGGACAGGGGCTATGGCTACACCTTC. Translating gives CASSRDRGYGYTF.

There are a few counts of this clone. The gene calls are TRBV12-5 and TRBJ2-2; 7 positions agree with TRBD1. This CDR3 has 15 residues. Per the germline V gene, CDR1 is LGHNT and CDR2 is FRNRAP. The ends lost 5 bases at V and 5 bases at J; junction bases unmatched: 8. CDR3 bases: TGTGCTAGTGGTGCGACAGGGCCTGCGACCGGGGAGCTGTTTTTT. Amino acids: CASGATGPATGELFF.

The chain couples TRBV12-3 or TRBV12-4 to TRBJ1-1, with TRBD1 matching 7 bases. The CDR3 is 12 residues long. V trimming: 5 bases; J trimming: 8 bases; junction bases outside the gene matches: 5. CDR3: CASSLQTGEAFF. CDR3 nucleotides: TGTGCCAGCAGTCTCCAGACAGGGGAAGCTTTCTTT.

This clone has just a few counts. The chain employs TRBV5-6 and TRBJ2-3; tentative D call: TRBD2 (5 bases). Germline CDR1 is SGHDT and CDR2 is YYEEEE. The V gene lost 0 bases and the J gene lost 4 bases, with 6 bases spanning the gap. CDR3 length equals 13 residues. The CDR3 DNA reads as TGTGCCAGCAGCTTGGGGGGAGCAGATACGCAGTATTTT. The encoded protein is CASSLGGADTQYF.

In its sample, this clone was seen once. J is TRBJ2-5 and V is TRBV4-2, with TRBD2 matching over 16 bases. The trim removed 3 bases at V and 4 bases at J, leaving 8 bases unmatched. Germline V gene lookup returns CDR1 LGHNA and CDR2 YNFKEQ. CDR3 length: 18 amino acids. The CDR3 DNA is TGTGCCAGCAGCCAGTTGGGACTAGCGGGGGGGCCTGGAGAGACCCAGTACTTC. Translation gives CASSQLGLAGGPGETQYF.

The chain carries TRBV19 and TRBJ2-1; maybe TRBD2 (5 bases). This CDR3 is 16 amino acids long. In germline, CDR1 is LNHDA, CDR2 SQIVND (reference sequence). V was pared by 5 bases and J by 4 bases, with 18 bases between. The CDR3 here is CASSRGDLIYYNEQFF. The CDR3 bases are TGTGCCAGTAGTCGGGGAGACTTGATTTATTACAATGAGCAGTTCTTC. The complete variable domain, with remaining parts taken from reference TRBV19 and TRBJ2-1, reads DGGITQSPKYLFRKEGQNVTLSCEQNLNHDAMYWYRQDPGQGLRLIYYSQIVNDFQKGDIAEGYSVSREKKESFPLTVTSAQKNPTAFYLCASSRGDLIYYNEQFFGPGTRLTVL.

The CDR3 DNA reads as TGTGCCAGCAGCCAAGATGAGCCTAGCGGGGCACAAGAGACCCAGTACTTC. Translated, it gives CASSQDEPSGAQETQYF. The chain recombines TRBV3-1 (or the pseudogene TRBV3-2) with TRBJ2-5, with TRBD2 identical over 9 bases. Trimming took 0 bases from V and 2 from J; bases not matched to a gene: 7. Germline V gives CDR1 LGHDT, CDR2 YNNKEL (reference sequence). The CDR3 loop spans 17 amino acids.

The chain links TRBV3-1 (or the pseudogene TRBV3-2) to TRBJ1-4; a possible D gene is TRBD1 (6 bases). Trimming pared 0 bases from V and 5 bases from J, leaving 10 bases between. The CDR3 loop spans 15 amino acids. CDR1 is LGHDT and CDR2 is YNNKEL in the germline V gene (reference sequence). The CDR3 reads CASSQEDRKNEKLFF. Written as DNA, the CDR3 is TGTGCCAGCAGCCAAGAAGACAGGAAAAATGAAAAACTGTTTTTT.

The CDR3 sequence is CASSSGHTPSYGYTF. CDR3 DNA: TGTGCCAGCAGCTCGGGACATACACCCTCATATGGCTACACCTTC. The chain uses TRBV5-4 and TRBJ1-2; D perhaps matches TRBD1 (6 bases). The CDR3 extends over 15 amino acids. Germline V CDR1 and CDR2: SGHNT, YYREEE (reference sequence). Trimming cost V 3 bases and J 5 bases, with 17 bases left between them.

The J gene is TRBJ1-2, the V gene TRBV7-9, with D hard to call. V gave up 1 base and J gave up 6 bases, with 15 bases separating them. There are 15 residues in the CDR3. CDR1 and CDR2 (germline): SEHNR, FQNEAQ (reference sequence). CDR3 in DNA: TGTGCCAGCAGCTTAGTTGGAGGGTTGCGGAATGGCTACACCTTC. As protein: CASSLVGGLRNGYTF.

This clone was counted between two and nine times. The chain recombines TRBV7-9 with TRBJ1-4, with 9 bases lining up with TRBD1. Germline CDR1 is SEHNR and CDR2 is FQNEAQ (reference sequence). The V gene end was trimmed by 4 bases and the J gene end by 6 bases; junction bases not matched to a gene: 0. CDR3 length: 13 residues. The CDR3 nucleotides read TGTGCCAGCAGCTGGACAGGGGATGAAAAACTGTTTTTT. Its translation is CASSWTGDEKLFF.

V and J are TRBV24-1 and TRBJ1-5; tentative D call: TRBD1 (5 bases). V lost 1 base and J 5 bases, leaving 14 bases between the germline ends. The CDR3 consists of 16 residues. CDR1 and CDR2 from the germline V gene are KGHDR and SFDVKD. The CDR3 DNA is TGTGCCACCAGTGATTTAGGCGGGGACCCATATCAGCCCCAGCATTTT. Translated, it gives CATSDLGGDPYQPQHF.

This sequence joins TRBV3-1 (or the pseudogene TRBV3-2) and TRBJ1-2; 9 bases are a match to TRBD1. The CDR3 extends over 17 amino acids. The junction had 10 bases not matched to a gene; V was cut back by 4 bases and J by 1 base. Germline lookup yields CDR1 LGHDT and CDR2 YNNKEL (reference sequence). CDR3: CASSPDPGQGINYGYTF. CDR3 coding DNA: TGTGCCAGCAGCCCAGATCCCGGACAGGGGATTAACTATGGCTACACCTTC.

The rearrangement uses TRBV19 and TRBJ2-4; no reliable D call. V lost 5 bases to trimming and J lost 0 bases, with 14 bases between them. The germline V gene encodes CDR1 LNHDA and CDR2 SQIVND (reference sequence). CDR3 length: 16 residues. CDR3 in amino acids: CASSPHSTLAKNIQYF. The CDR3 bases are TGTGCCAGTAGTCCCCACAGCACTCTAGCCAAAAACATTCAGTACTTC.

The rearrangement links TRBV19 to TRBJ1-2; D remains ambiguous. The CDR3 covers 14 residues. The germline V gene encodes CDR1 LNHDA and CDR2 SQIVND (reference sequence). With 7 bases removed from V and 1 base from J, the gap between germline ends came to 13 bases. CDR3 residues: CASMPLTSNYGYTF. The CDR3 DNA is TGTGCCAGTATGCCCCTAACGAGTAACTATGGCTACACCTTC. The entire variable domain, with the rest obtained from reference TRBV19 and TRBJ1-2, is as follows: DGGITQSPKYLFRKEGQNVTLSCEQNLNHDAMYWYRQDPGQGLRLIYYSQIVNDFQKGDIAEGYSVSREKKESFPLTVTSAQKNPTAFYLCASMPLTSNYGYTFGSGTRLTVV.

The J gene is TRBJ1-2, the V gene TRBV19; D possibly corresponds to TRBD1 (5 bases). The CDR3 totals 13 residues. Trimming took 0 bases from V and 6 from J, leaving 8 bases between them. The V gene's germline CDR1 is LNHDA and CDR2 SQIVND (reference sequence). The CDR3 sequence: CASSIERGHGYTF. CDR3 coding DNA: TGTGCCAGTAGTATAGAGCGGGGACATGGCTACACCTTC.

The CDR3 region is CASSLGDRGVWEQYF. The CDR3 bases are TGTGCCAGCAGCTTGGGGGACAGGGGAGTGTGGGAGCAGTACTTC. The chain recombines TRBV5-4 with TRBJ2-7, with 10 bases fitting TRBD1. CDR1 SGHNT and CDR2 YYREEE come from the germline V gene (reference sequence). J lost 7 bases, V lost 0 bases, and 7 bases had no gene match. This CDR3 is built from 15 residues.

The sample holds one count of this clone. This sequence joins TRBV5-6 and TRBJ1-2; D possibly corresponds to TRBD1 (6 bases). The CDR3 length is 13 residues. Germline assignment: CDR1 SGHDT and CDR2 YYEEEE. The ends were cut back, 4 bases at V and 8 bases at J, with 15 bases in the middle. In nucleotides, the CDR3 is TGTGCCAGCAGCCCACAGGGAACGGGGGGCTACACCTTC. Translation: CASSPQGTGGYTF.

The chain combines TRBV12-3 or TRBV12-4 with TRBJ2-1, with D perhaps TRBD2 (6 bases). The CDR3 contains 12 residues. This CDR3 reads CASEGLHNEQFF. CDR3 sequence (DNA): TGTGCTAGCGAGGGACTTCACAATGAGCAGTTCTTC.

This chain uses TRBV6-6 with TRBJ1-2; D possibly corresponds to TRBD1 (6 bases). The V and J ends lost 0 bases and 8 bases respectively, with 13 bases between them. The CDR3 totals 14 residues. Germline V gives CDR1 MNHNY, CDR2 SVGAGI (reference sequence). The CDR3 coding sequence is TGTGCCAGCAGTTACTCCACGGGGGGCGAGGGCTACACCTTC. Protein sequence: CASSYSTGGEGYTF.